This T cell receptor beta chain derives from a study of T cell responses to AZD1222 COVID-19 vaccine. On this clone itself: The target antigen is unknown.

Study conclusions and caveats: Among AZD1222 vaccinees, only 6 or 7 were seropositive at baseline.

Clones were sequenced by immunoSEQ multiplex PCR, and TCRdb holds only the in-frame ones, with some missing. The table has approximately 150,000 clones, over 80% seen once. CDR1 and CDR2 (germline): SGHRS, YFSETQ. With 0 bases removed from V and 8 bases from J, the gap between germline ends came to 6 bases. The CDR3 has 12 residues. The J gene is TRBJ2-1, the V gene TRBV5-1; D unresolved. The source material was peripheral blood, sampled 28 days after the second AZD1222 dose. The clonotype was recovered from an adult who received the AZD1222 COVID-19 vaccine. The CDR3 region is CASSLVFDEQFF. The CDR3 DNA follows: TGCGCCAGCAGCTTGGTTTTCGATGAGCAGTTCTTC.